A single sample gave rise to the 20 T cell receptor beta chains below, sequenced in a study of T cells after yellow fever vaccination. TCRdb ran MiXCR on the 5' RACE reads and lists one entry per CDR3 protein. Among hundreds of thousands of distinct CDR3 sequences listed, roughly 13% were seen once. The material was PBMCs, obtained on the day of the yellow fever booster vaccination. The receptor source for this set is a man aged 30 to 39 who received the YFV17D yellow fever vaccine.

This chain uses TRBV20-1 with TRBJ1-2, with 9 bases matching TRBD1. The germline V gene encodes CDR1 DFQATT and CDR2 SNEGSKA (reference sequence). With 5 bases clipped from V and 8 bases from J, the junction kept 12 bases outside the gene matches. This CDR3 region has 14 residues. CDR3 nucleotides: TGCAGTGCTGCATACAACAGGGGGCTCGGCGGCTACACCTTC. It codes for CSAAYNRGLGGYTF.

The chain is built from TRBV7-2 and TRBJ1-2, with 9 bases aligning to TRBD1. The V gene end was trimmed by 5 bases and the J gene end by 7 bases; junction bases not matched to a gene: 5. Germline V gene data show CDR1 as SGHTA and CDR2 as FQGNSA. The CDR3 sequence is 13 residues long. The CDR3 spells CASSPPDRGGYTF. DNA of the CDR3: TGTGCCAGCAGCCCACCGGACAGGGGTGGCTACACCTTC.

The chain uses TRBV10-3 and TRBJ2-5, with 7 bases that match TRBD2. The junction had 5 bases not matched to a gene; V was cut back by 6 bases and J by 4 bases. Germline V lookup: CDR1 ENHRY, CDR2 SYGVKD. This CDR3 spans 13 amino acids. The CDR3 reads CAIRGRAGETQYF. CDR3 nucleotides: TGTGCCATCAGGGGGAGGGCGGGAGAGACCCAGTACTTC.

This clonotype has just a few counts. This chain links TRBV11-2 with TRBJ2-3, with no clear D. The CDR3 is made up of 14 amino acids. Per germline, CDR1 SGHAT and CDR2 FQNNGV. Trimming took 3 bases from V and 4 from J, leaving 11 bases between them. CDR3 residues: CASSLIRFSDTQYF. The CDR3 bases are TGTGCCAGCAGCTTGATTCGATTTTCAGATACGCAGTATTTT. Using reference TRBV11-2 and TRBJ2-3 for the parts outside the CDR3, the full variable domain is EAGVAQSPRYKIIEKRQSVAFWCNPISGHATLYWYQQILGQGPKLLIQFQNNGVVDDSQLPKDRFSAERLKGVDSTLKIQPAKLEDSAVYLCASSLIRFSDTQYFGPGTRLTVL.

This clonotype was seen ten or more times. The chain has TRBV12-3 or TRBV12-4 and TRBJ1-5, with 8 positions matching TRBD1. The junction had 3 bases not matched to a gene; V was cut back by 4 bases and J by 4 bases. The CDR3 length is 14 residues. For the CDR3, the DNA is TGTGCCAGCAGTTATGGACAGGGAAATCAGCCCCAGCATTTT. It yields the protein CASSYGQGNQPQHF.

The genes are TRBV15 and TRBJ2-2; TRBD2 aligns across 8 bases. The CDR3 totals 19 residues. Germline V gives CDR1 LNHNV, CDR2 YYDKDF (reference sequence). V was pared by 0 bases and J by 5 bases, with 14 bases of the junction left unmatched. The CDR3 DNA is TGTGCCACCAGCAGAGAAGAACGACCTGGGACTAGGATGACCGGGGAGCTGTTTTTT. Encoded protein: CATSREERPGTRMTGELFF.

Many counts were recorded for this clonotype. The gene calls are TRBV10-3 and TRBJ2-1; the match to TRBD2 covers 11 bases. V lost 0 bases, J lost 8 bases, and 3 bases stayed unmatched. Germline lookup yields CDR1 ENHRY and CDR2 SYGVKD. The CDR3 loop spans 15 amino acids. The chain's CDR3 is CAISESPSGRYEQFF. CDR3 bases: TGTGCCATCAGTGAGTCGCCTAGCGGGAGGTATGAGCAGTTCTTC.

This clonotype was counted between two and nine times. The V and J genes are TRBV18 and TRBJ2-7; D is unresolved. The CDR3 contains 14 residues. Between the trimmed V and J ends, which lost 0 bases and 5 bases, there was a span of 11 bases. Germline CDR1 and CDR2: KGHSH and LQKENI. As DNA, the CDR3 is TGTGCCAGCTCACCACCGGGTGTAGACCACGAGCAGTACTTC. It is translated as CASSPPGVDHEQYF.

The CDR3 nucleotides read TGCAGTGCTAACTTACTCTACGAGCAGTACTTC. It is translated as CSANLLYEQYF. The chain joins TRBV20-1 to TRBJ2-7; D uncertain. Trimming cost V 4 bases and J 3 bases, with 7 bases left between them. There are 11 residues in the CDR3. CDR1 is DFQATT, CDR2 SNEGSKA, per germline (reference sequence).

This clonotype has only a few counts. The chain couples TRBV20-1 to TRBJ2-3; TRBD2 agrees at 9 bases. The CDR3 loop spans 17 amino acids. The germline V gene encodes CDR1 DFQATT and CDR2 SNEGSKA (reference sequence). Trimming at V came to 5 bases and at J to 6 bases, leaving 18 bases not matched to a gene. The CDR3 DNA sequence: TGCAGTGCTCTCCCCCTTAGCGGGGGAGTCTCGATCGATACGCAGTATTTT. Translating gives CSALPLSGGVSIDTQYF.

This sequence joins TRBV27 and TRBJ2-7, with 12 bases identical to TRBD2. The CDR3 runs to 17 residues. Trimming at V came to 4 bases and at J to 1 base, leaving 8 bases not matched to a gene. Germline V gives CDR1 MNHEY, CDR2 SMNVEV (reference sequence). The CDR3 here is CASSYSSGRGLSYEQYF. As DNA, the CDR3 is TGTGCCAGCAGTTACTCTAGCGGGAGGGGGTTGTCCTACGAGCAGTACTTC.

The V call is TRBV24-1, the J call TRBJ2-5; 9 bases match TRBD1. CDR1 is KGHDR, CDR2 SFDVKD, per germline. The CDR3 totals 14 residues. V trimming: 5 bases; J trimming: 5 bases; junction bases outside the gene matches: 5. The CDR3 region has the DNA TGTGCCACCAGTGCTGCGACAGGGGGGGAGACCCAGTACTTC. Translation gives CATSAATGGETQYF.

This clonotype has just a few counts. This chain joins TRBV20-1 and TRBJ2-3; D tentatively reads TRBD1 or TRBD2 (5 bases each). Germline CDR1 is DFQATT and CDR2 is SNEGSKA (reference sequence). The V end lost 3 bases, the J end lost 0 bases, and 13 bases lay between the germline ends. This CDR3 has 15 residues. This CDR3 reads CSARGGWGSTDTQYF. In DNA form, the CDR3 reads TGCAGTGCTAGGGGCGGTTGGGGGAGCACAGATACGCAGTATTTT.

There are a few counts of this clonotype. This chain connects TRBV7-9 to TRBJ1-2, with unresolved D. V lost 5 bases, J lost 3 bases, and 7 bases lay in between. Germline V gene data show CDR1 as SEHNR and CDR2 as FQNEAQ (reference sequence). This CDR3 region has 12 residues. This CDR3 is CASSVDDYGYTF. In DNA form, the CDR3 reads TGTGCCAGCAGCGTAGATGACTATGGCTACACCTTC.

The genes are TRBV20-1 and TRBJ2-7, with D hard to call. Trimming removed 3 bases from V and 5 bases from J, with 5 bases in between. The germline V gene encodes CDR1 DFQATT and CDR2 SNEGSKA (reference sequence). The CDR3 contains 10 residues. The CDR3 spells CSASINEQYF. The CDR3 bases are TGCAGTGCTAGTATTAACGAGCAGTACTTC.

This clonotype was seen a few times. In DNA, the CDR3 is TGTGCCTGGAGTACCCGACAGGTCCAAGAAAAACTGTTTTTT. As protein: CAWSTRQVQEKLFF. J is TRBJ1-4 and V is TRBV30, with TRBD1 as a possible D gene (6 bases). The V end was cut by 2 bases, the J end by 8 bases, with 15 bases between. Germline CDR1 and CDR2: GTSNPN and SVGIG (reference sequence). This CDR3 is 14 amino acids long.

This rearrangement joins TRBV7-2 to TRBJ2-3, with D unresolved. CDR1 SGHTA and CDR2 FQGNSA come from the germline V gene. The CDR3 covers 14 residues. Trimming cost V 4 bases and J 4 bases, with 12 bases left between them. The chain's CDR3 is CASSSSLLADTQYF. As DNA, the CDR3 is TGTGCCAGCAGCTCTTCCCTCCTGGCAGATACGCAGTATTTT.

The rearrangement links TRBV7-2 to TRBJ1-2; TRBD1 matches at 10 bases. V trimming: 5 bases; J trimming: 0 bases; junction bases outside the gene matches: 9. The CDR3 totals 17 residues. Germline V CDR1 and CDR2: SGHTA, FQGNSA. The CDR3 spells CASSPRTGGRPNYGYTF. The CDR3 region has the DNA TGTGCCAGCAGCCCGAGGACAGGGGGACGACCTAACTATGGCTACACCTTC.

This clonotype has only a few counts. The CDR3 protein is CASSIKTRADTQYF. CDR3 DNA: TGTGCCAGTAGTATTAAGACTAGGGCAGATACGCAGTATTTT. V and J are TRBV19 and TRBJ2-3, with a weak D call TRBD2 (6 bases). Germline V gene sequence: CDR1 LNHDA, CDR2 SQIVND (reference sequence). The CDR3 totals 14 residues. With 3 bases removed from V and 4 bases from J, the gap between germline ends came to 11 bases.

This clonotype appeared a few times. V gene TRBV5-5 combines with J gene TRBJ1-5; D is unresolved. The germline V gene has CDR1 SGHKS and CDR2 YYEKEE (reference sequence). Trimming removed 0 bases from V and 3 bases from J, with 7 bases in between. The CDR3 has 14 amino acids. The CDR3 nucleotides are TGTGCCAGCAGCTTGGGGACCTTCAATCAGCCCCAGCATTTT. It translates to CASSLGTFNQPQHF.